This T cell receptor (beta chain) stems from a study of shared T cell receptors in the human thymus. TCRdb keeps only in-frame clones here, not all; method: immunoSEQ multiplex PCR. This sample has about 380,000 clones; more than 85% occur once, and the top ten carry about 0.02%. The CDR3 is made up of 18 amino acids. Losses at the gene ends were 0 bases for V and 0 bases for J; bases not matched to a gene: 9. Germline CDR1 SGHRS, CDR2 YFSETQ. The receptor comes from a human donor. V and J are TRBV5-1 and TRBJ2-7; 10 bases map to TRBD2. The sample taken for sequencing was thymocytes. As DNA, the CDR3 is TGCGCCAGCAGCTTGGAGCGGGGGGGGACACCGAGCTCCTACGAGCAGTACTTC. Its translation is CASSLERGGTPSSYEQYF. The whole variable domain, remainder taken from reference TRBV5-1 and TRBJ2-7, is KAGVTQTPRYLIKTRGQQVTLSCSPISGHRSVSWYQQTPGQGLQFLFEYFSETQRNKGNFPGRFSGRQFSNSRSEMNVSTLELGDSALYLCASSLERGGTPSSYEQYFGPGTRLTVT.